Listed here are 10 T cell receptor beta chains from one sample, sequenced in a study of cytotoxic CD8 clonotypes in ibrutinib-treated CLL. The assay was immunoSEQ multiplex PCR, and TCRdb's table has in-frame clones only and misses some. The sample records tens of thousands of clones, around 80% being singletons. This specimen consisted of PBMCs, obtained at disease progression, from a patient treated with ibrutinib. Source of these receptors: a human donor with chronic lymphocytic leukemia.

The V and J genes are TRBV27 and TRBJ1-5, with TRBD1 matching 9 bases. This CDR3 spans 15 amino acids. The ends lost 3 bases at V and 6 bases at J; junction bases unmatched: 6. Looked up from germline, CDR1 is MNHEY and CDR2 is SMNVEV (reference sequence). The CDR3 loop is CASSFGTGGIQPQHF. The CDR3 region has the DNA TGTGCCAGCAGTTTCGGCACAGGGGGCATTCAGCCCCAGCATTTT.

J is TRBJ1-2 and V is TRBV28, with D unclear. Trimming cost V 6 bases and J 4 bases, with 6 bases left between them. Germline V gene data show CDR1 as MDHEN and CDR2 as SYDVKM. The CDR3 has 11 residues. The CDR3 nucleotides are TGTGCCAGCAGGATGGGCTATGGCTACACCTTC. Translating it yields CASRMGYGYTF.

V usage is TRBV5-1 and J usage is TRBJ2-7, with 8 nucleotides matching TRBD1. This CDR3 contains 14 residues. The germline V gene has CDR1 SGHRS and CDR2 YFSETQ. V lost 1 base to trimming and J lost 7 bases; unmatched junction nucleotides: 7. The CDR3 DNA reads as TGCGCCAGCAGCTTGAGGCAGGGGGCGCGAGAGCAGTACTTC. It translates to CASSLRQGAREQYF.

Written as DNA, the CDR3 is TGCGCCAGCAGCTTGGAGGGCAATGAGCAGTTCTTC. Protein: CASSLEGNEQFF. The gene calls are TRBV5-1 and TRBJ2-1, with unresolved D. Trimming took 0 bases from V and 6 from J, leaving 4 bases between them. Germline CDR1 reads SGHRS; CDR2 reads YFSETQ. The CDR3 extends over 12 amino acids.

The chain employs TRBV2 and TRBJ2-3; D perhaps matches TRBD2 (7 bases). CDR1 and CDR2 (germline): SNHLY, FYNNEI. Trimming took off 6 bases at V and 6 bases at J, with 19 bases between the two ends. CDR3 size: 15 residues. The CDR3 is CASRGGGISSDTQYF. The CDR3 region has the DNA TGTGCCAGCAGGGGAGGGGGGATATCTTCCGATACGCAGTATTTT.

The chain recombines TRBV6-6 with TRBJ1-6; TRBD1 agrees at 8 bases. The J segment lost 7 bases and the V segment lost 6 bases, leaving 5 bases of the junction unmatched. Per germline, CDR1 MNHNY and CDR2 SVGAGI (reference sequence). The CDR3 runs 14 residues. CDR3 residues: CASRPGGSNSPLHF. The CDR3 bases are TGTGCCAGCAGGCCAGGGGGCAGCAATTCACCCCTCCACTTT.

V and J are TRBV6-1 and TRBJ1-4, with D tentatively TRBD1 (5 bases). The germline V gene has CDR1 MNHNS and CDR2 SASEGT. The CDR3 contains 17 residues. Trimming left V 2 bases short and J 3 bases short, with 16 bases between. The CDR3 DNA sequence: TGTGCCAGCAGTGAACGGTATCGCAGGGTGGCTAATGAAAAACTGTTTTTT. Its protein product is CASSERYRRVANEKLFF.

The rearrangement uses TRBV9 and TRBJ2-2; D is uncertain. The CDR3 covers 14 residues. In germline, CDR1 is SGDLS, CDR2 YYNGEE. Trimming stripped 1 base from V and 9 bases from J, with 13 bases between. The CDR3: CASSVSSPGRELFF. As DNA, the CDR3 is TGTGCCAGCAGCGTATCTTCCCCCGGGCGGGAGCTGTTTTTT. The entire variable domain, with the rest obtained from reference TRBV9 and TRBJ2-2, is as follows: DSGVTQTPKHLITATGQRVTLRCSPRSGDLSVYWYQQSLDQGLQFLIQYYNGEERAKGNILERFSAQQFPDLHSELNLSSLELGDSALYFCASSVSSPGRELFFGEGSRLTVL.

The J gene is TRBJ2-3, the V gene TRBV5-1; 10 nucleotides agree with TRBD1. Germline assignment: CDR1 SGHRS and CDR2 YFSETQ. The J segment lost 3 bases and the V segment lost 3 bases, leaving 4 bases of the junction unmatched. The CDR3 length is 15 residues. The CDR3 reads CASSWAGQGTDTQYF. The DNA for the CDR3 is TGCGCCAGCAGCTGGGCGGGACAGGGGACAGATACGCAGTATTTT.

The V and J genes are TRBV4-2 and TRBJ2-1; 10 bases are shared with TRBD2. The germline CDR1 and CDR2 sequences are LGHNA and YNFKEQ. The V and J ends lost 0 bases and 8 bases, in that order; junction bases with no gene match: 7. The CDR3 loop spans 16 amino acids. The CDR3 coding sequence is TGTGCCAGCAGCCAAGATATAAGCGGGGGGGCAGATGAGCAGTTCTTC. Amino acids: CASSQDISGGADEQFF.